This entry features one TCR beta chain sequence. The time point denotes: blood at routine non-recurrence follow-up after resection. This CDR3 has 15 amino acids. The germline V gene encodes CDR1 DFQATT and CDR2 SNEGSKA (reference sequence). V was pared by 0 bases and J by 4 bases, with 4 bases of the junction left unmatched. Every TCR cDNA molecule bore its own unique molecular identifier. Each CDR3 protein gets one entry after TCRdb re-called the 5' RACE reads with MiXCR. The table lists roughly 99,000 distinct CDR3 sequences, approximately 19% of them singletons, with around a fifth in the top ten. The data were taken from a study of spatial heterogeneity in lung cancer. About the study: After resection, follow-up PBMC samples were sequenced when available, at a median of roughly 26 months later. Fewer alpha-chain than beta-chain sequences were consistently detected.

The sequence was obtained from a male donor with early-stage non-small cell lung cancer. This sample comprised PBMCs, obtained at follow-up. The chain has TRBV20-1 and TRBJ2-5; 11 bases agree with TRBD1. The CDR3 bases are TGCAGTGCTAGAGACGGACAGGGGGCAGGAGAGACCCAGTACTTC. Its translation: CSARDGQGAGETQYF.